What follows are 4 T cell receptor beta chains derived from one specimen sequenced in a study of lymphopenia after photon versus proton radiotherapy. Data came from immunoSEQ multiplex PCR; TCRdb stores just in-frame clones and leaves some out. Among under 7,000 clones listed, about 89% were seen once. Sample: peripheral blood, taken from a patient treated with photon-based radiotherapy. These receptors were taken from a man between 60 and 75 years old with cholangiocarcinoma.

This sequence joins TRBV11-3 and TRBJ2-5; D not resolved. Trimming removed 5 bases from V and 5 bases from J, with 12 bases in between. CDR1 and CDR2 (germline): SGHNT, YENEEA. This CDR3 has 13 residues. This CDR3 reads CASSKGDWETQYF. DNA of the CDR3: TGTGCCAGCAGCAAGGGTGATTGGGAGACCCAGTACTTC.

The gene calls are TRBV7-8 and TRBJ1-5, with 8 bases matching TRBD1. The length of the CDR3 is 16 residues. V shed 5 bases, J shed 3 bases, and the junction held 9 bases outside the gene matches. Germline loops: CDR1 SGHVS, CDR2 FQNEAQ. The CDR3 sequence is CASSHKPGQDNQPQHF. CDR3 coding DNA: TGTGCCAGCAGCCACAAACCGGGACAGGACAATCAGCCCCAGCATTTT.

This clone has a single count. The chain joins TRBV29-1 to TRBJ2-5; 7 bases are shared with TRBD1. Unmatched junction bases numbered 2, after V lost 3 bases and J lost 1 base. There are 13 residues in the CDR3. Germline assignment: CDR1 SQVTM and CDR2 ANQGSEA. The CDR3 nucleotides read TGCAGCGTTGACCGGACAGGCCAAGAGACCCAGTACTTC. Its protein product is CSVDRTGQETQYF. Based on the CDR3 plus reference TRBV29-1 and TRBJ2-5, the full variable domain is SAVISQKPSRDICQRGTSLTIQCQVDSQVTMMFWYRQQPGQSLTLIATANQGSEATYESGFVIDKFPISRPNLTFSTLTVSNMSPEDSSIYLCSVDRTGQETQYFGPGTRLLVL.

This clone appeared once. The DNA for the CDR3 is TGTGCCAGCAGCCGCCAGGGAGCGGGCAATCAGCCCCAGCATTTT. It yields the protein CASSRQGAGNQPQHF. The chain combines TRBV11-2 with TRBJ1-5; D may be TRBD1 (5 bases). The CDR3 sequence is 15 residues long. The germline CDR1 and CDR2 sequences are SGHAT and FQNNGV. Deletions cut 5 bases from V and 2 bases from J, with 13 bases between.